Reported below is one T cell receptor (beta chain). Its antigen is not identified. The CDR3 is 14 amino acids. The V gene lost 4 bases and the J gene lost 1 base, with 9 bases spanning the gap. Per the germline V gene, CDR1 is SGHRS and CDR2 is YFSETQ. Memory CD4+ cells were the fraction left after CD45RA+ naive selection. The sample belongs to a study of shared clonotypes between healthy human individuals. About the research overall: Per donor, CD8 memory used one plate, CD8 naive used two, CD4 memory used three and CD4 naive used three.

The authors ran the assay at deep level. Some clones are missing from TCRdb's copy, which holds only in-frame ones; the method was immunoSEQ multiplex PCR. The data contain 740,000 or so clones, around four fifths of them seen just once; the ten biggest clones take up roughly 1.9%. Notes on the study in general: It was the non-shared clonotypes that had lower generation probabilities than clonotypes shared by all four donors.

The clonotype was recovered from a woman aged 25-40 years in good health. Sequencing was done on a sample of memory CD4+ T cells sorted from blood. Subset noted: CD45RA-negative fraction. The chain links TRBV5-1 to TRBJ1-3; no clear D. In DNA, the CDR3 is TGCGCCAGCAGCGCGGACGTTTCTGGAAACACCATATATTTT. Translated, it gives CASSADVSGNTIYF.